Shown below are 16 T cell receptor beta chains from a single sample sequenced in a study of cytomegalovirus exposure and HLA in healthy donors. PCR was performed using 60 Vbeta and 13 Jbeta primers. Only in-frame clones appear in the TCRdb table, and some are missing; sequencing was by immunoSEQ multiplex PCR. The sample lists around 140,000 clones, roughly 85% seen once, with about 1.5% in the top ten. The material sequenced was PBMCs. These receptors all stem from a man between 35 and 55 years old in good health and CMV-seronegative.

The chain joins TRBV9 to TRBJ2-2; no clear D gene. Germline lookup yields CDR1 SGDLS and CDR2 YYNGEE. V was clipped by 4 bases and J by 3 bases, with 4 bases between them. This CDR3 region has 12 residues. DNA of the CDR3: TGTGCCAGCAGCCTTTACACCGGGGAGCTGTTTTTT. Protein sequence: CASSLYTGELFF.

The V gene is TRBV27, the J gene TRBJ2-5, with 8 bases that match TRBD2. The CDR3 consists of 18 residues. CDR1 MNHEY and CDR2 SMNVEV come from the germline V gene (reference sequence). Unmatched junction bases numbered 13, after V lost 2 bases and J lost 2 bases. The CDR3 DNA follows: TGTGCCAGCAGTTTAAATTGGGCTAGCGGGCCCTATCAAGAGACCCAGTACTTC. As protein: CASSLNWASGPYQETQYF.

V usage is TRBV7-2 and J usage is TRBJ2-1; possible D gene TRBD2, 5 bases. The germline gives CDR1 SGHTA, CDR2 FQGNSA. The CDR3 length is 17 residues. V gave up 3 bases and J gave up 1 base, with 16 bases separating them. The CDR3 coding sequence is TGTGCCAGCAGCTTTTTGCGAGTCCCGGGATCCTACAATGAGCAGTTCTTC. It yields the protein CASSFLRVPGSYNEQFF.

The chain recombines TRBV28 with TRBJ2-2; tentative D call: TRBD2 (6 bases). Germline V lookup: CDR1 MDHEN, CDR2 SYDVKM. The CDR3 covers 13 residues. Trimming pared 10 bases from V and 3 bases from J, leaving 12 bases between. CDR3 in DNA: TGTGCCACCCAGCGGGTAGACACCGGGGAGCTGTTTTTT. Translation: CATQRVDTGELFF.

CDR3 sequence: CASSRQGLANYGYTF. In nucleotides, the CDR3 is TGTGCCAGTAGTAGGCAGGGTCTAGCTAACTATGGCTACACCTTC. The chain recombines TRBV19 with TRBJ1-2; maybe TRBD1 (5 bases). Germline V lookup: CDR1 LNHDA, CDR2 SQIVND (reference sequence). The V gene lost 4 bases and the J gene lost 0 bases, with 12 bases spanning the gap. The CDR3 is made up of 15 amino acids.

This chain links TRBV7-9 with TRBJ2-5, with 8 positions matching TRBD1. CDR1 and CDR2 from the germline V gene are SEHNR and FQNEAQ (reference sequence). The CDR3 spans 16 residues. Trimming cost V 3 bases and J 3 bases; bases outside gene matches: 9. The CDR3, as DNA: TGTGCCAGCAGCTTGCGATCAGGGGGCATAGAAGAGACCCAGTACTTC. Encoded protein: CASSLRSGGIEETQYF.

This clone was observed a single time. The CDR3 region has the DNA TGTGCCAGCAGCGTGACAGGGATGGTCACCGGGGAGCTGTTTTTT. Amino acids: CASSVTGMVTGELFF. This rearrangement joins TRBV2 to TRBJ2-2; 7 positions match TRBD1. This CDR3 is 15 amino acids long. Unmatched junction bases numbered 8, after V lost 6 bases and J lost 4 bases. Germline lookup yields CDR1 SNHLY and CDR2 FYNNEI.

The chain employs TRBV14 and TRBJ2-3, with unresolved D. The CDR3 has 15 amino acids. CDR1 SGHDN and CDR2 FVKESK come from the germline V gene. The ends were cut back, 2 bases at V and 2 bases at J, with 11 bases in the middle. The CDR3 DNA sequence: TGTGCCAGCAGCCAATTCAACATCAACACAGATACGCAGTATTTT. Protein product: CASSQFNINTDTQYF. The variable domain in full, completed from reference TRBV14 and TRBJ2-3, reads EAGVTQFPSHSVIEKGQTVTLRCDPISGHDNLYWYRRVMGKEIKFLLHFVKESKQDESGMPNNRFLAERTGGTYSTLKVQPAELEDSGVYFCASSQFNINTDTQYFGPGTRLTVL.

The chain carries TRBV7-8 and TRBJ2-5; 10 bases align to TRBD2. The germline V gene encodes CDR1 SGHVS and CDR2 FQNEAQ. The CDR3 contains 20 residues. The V segment lost 5 bases and the J segment 0 bases; nucleotides outside the gene matches: 18. The CDR3 loop is CASSPWISGTSALYQETQYF. CDR3 in DNA: TGTGCCAGCAGCCCCTGGATATCCGGGACTAGCGCCCTGTACCAAGAGACCCAGTACTTC.

The chain has TRBV5-6 and TRBJ2-5; 13 bases map to TRBD2. The DNA end favors TRBJ2-7, so the J call may be wrong. CDR3 length equals 15 residues. Germline values: CDR1 SGHDT, CDR2 YYEEEE. CDR3 DNA: TGTGCCAGCAGCTTGAGACTAGCGGGAGGTTACGAGCAGTACTTC. Translation gives CASSLRLAGGYEQYF.

The rearrangement joins TRBV7-3 to TRBJ1-1; weak D call: TRBD1 (5 bases). Deletions cut 5 bases from V and 4 bases from J, with 20 bases between. Germline lookup yields CDR1 SGHTA and CDR2 FQGTGA. The CDR3 runs 16 residues. The CDR3 loop reads CASSPVGGGMGTEAFF. DNA of the CDR3: TGTGCCAGCAGCCCCGTCGGGGGAGGGATGGGCACTGAAGCTTTCTTT.

This clone was detected once. The chain has TRBV6-5 and TRBJ1-3; 7 bases agree with TRBD1. J lost 7 bases, V lost 6 bases, and 6 bases had no gene match. Per the germline V gene, CDR1 is MNHEY and CDR2 is SVGAGI. The CDR3 is 13 amino acids. CDR3 DNA sequence: TGTGCCAGCAGGACGACAGGGCGGAACACCATATATTTT. Protein product: CASRTTGRNTIYF.

CDR3 residues: CASSLTGRPTLDYNSPLHF. The CDR3 DNA reads as TGTGCCAGCAGCCTAACGGGGAGGCCTACGCTCGACTATAATTCACCCCTCCACTTT. The V call is TRBV7-2, the J call TRBJ1-6; no firm D call. This CDR3 region has 19 residues. Trimming removed 5 bases from V and 3 bases from J, with 23 bases in between. Per the germline V gene, CDR1 is SGHTA and CDR2 is FQGNSA.

Notes on this clone: Additional DNA sequences in this sample encode the identical CDR3. The V and J genes are TRBV15 and TRBJ1-4; D remains ambiguous. The germline V and J ends were trimmed by 3 bases and 0 bases, with 5 bases remaining between them. CDR1 is LNHNV and CDR2 is YYDKDF in the germline V gene (reference sequence). This CDR3 contains 14 residues. Here the CDR3 DNA reads TGTGCCACCAGCAGTCTTGCAACTAATGAAAAACTGTTTTTT. It is translated as CATSSLATNEKLFF. The complete variable domain, with remaining parts taken from reference TRBV15 and TRBJ1-4, reads DAMVIQNPRYQVTQFGKPVTLSCSQTLNHNVMYWYQQKSSQAPKLLFHYYDKDFNNEADTPDNFQSRRPNTSFCFLDIRSPGLGDTAMYLCATSSLATNEKLFFGSGTQLSVL.

The V and J genes are TRBV4-3 and TRBJ2-2; D possibly corresponds to TRBD1 (6 bases). V shed 5 bases and J shed 0 bases, with 10 bases lying between them. The CDR3 is 15 residues long. Germline V CDR1 and CDR2: LGHNA, YSLEER. The CDR3 nucleotides are TGCGCCAGCAGCGAGGGACAAACGAACACCGGGGAGCTGTTTTTT. Encoded protein: CASSEGQTNTGELFF.

The genes are TRBV15 and TRBJ2-1; maybe TRBD1 (7 bases). CDR1 and CDR2 (germline): LNHNV, YYDKDF (reference sequence). CDR3 length equals 16 residues. Trimming stripped 3 bases from V and 4 bases from J, with 16 bases between. This CDR3 is CATSRQGGAGYNEQFF. As DNA, the CDR3 is TGTGCCACCAGCAGGCAAGGGGGCGCGGGATACAATGAGCAGTTCTTC.